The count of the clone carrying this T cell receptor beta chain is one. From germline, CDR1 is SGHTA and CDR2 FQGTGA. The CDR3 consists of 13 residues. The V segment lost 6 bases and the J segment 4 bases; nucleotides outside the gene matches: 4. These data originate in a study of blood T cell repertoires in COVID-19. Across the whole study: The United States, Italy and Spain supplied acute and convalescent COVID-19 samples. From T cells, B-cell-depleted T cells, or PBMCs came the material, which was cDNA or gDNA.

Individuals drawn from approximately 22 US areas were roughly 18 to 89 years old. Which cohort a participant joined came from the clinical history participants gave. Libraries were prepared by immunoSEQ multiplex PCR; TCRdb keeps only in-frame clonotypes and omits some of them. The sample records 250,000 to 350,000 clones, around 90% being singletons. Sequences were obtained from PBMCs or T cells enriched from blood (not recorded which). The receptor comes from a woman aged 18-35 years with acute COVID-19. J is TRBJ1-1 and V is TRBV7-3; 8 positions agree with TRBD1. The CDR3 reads CASSRTGTTEAFF. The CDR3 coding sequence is TGTGCCAGCAGTCGGACAGGGACCACTGAAGCTTTCTTT.